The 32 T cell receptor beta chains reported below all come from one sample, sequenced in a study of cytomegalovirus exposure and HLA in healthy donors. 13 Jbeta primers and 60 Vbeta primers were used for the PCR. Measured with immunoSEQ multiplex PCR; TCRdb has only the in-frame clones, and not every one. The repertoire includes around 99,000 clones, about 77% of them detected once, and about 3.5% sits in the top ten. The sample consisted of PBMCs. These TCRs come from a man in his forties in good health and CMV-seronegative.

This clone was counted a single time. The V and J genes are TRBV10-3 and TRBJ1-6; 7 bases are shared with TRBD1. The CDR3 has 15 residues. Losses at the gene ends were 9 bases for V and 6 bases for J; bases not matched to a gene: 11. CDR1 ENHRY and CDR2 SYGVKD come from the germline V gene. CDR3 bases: TGTGCCATAAAGAATGTGGCAGGGGGTAATTCACCCCTCCACTTT. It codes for CAIKNVAGGNSPLHF.

This chain's CDR3 is CASSSVPSYSYEQYF. Here the CDR3 DNA reads TGTGCCAGCAGCTCCGTTCCATCCTACTCCTACGAGCAGTACTTC. The V gene is TRBV11-2, the J gene TRBJ2-7; unclear D gene. The CDR3 runs to 15 residues. The ends were cut back, 4 bases at V and 0 bases at J, with 13 bases in the middle. Germline V gene data show CDR1 as SGHAT and CDR2 as FQNNGV.

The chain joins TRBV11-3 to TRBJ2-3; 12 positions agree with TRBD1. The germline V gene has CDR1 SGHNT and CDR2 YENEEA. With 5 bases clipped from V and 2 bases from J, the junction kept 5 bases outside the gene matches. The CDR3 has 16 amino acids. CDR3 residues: CASSTGQGASTDTQYF. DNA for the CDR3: TGTGCCAGCAGCACGGGACAGGGGGCTTCCACAGATACGCAGTATTTT.

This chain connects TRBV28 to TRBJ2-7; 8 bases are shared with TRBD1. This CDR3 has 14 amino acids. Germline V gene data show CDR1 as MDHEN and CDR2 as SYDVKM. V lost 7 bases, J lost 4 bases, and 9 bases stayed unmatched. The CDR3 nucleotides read TGTGCCAGCACCCCCCCGGGACAGGCTTACGAGCAGTACTTC. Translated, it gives CASTPPGQAYEQYF.

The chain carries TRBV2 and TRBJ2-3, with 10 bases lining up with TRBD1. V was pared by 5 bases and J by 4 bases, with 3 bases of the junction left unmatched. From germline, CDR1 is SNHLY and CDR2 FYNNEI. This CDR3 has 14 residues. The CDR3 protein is CASSLGQGADTQYF. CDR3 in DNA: TGTGCCAGCAGTCTCGGACAGGGGGCAGATACGCAGTATTTT. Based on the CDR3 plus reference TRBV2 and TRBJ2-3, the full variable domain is EPEVTQTPSHQVTQMGQEVILRCVPISNHLYFYWYRQILGQKVEFLVSFYNNEISEKSEIFDDQFSVERPDGSNFTLKIRSTKLEDSAMYFCASSLGQGADTQYFGPGTRLTVL.

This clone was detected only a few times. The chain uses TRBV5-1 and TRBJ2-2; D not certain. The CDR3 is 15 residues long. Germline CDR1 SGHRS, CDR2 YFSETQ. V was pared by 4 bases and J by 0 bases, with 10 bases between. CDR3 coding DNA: TGCGCCAGCAGCCCCGGAGACGCGAACACCGGGGAGCTGTTTTTT. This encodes CASSPGDANTGELFF.

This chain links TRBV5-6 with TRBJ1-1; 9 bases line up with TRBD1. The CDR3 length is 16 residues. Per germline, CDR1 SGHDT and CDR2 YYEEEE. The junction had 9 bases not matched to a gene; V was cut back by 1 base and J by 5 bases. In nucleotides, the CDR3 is TGTGCCAGCAGCTTGAGACAGGGGGGATTGGGAACTGAAGCTTTCTTT. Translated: CASSLRQGGLGTEAFF.

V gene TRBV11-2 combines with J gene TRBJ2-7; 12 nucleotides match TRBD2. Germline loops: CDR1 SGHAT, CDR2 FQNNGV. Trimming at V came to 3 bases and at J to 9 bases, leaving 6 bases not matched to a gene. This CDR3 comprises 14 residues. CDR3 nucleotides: TGTGCCAGCAGCTTCGGACTAGCGGGATTCTTGCAGTACTTC. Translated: CASSFGLAGFLQYF.

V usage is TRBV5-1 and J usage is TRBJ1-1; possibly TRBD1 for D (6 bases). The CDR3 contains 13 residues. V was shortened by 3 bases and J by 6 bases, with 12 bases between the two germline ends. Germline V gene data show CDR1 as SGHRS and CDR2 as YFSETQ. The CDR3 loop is CASSWTVEAEAFF. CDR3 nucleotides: TGCGCCAGCAGCTGGACAGTTGAGGCTGAAGCTTTCTTT.

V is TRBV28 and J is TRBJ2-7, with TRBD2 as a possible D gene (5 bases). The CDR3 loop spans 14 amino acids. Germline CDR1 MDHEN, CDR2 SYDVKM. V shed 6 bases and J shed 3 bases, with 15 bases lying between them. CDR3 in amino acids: CASSDPGVVYEQYF. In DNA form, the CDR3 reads TGTGCCAGCAGCGATCCCGGGGTGGTCTACGAGCAGTACTTC.

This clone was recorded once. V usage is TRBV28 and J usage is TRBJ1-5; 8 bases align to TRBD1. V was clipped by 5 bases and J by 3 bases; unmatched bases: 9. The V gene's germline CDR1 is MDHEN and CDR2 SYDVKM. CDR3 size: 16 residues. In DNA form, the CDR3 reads TGTGCCAGCAGTCAAAGGACAGGGAGTTTCAATCAGCCCCAGCATTTT. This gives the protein CASSQRTGSFNQPQHF. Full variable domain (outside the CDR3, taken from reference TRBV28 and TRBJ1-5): DVKVTQSSRYLVKRTGEKVFLECVQDMDHENMFWYRQDPGLGLRLIYFSYDVKMKEKGDIPEGYSVSREKKERFSLILESASTNQTSMYLCASSQRTGSFNQPQHFGDGTRLSIL.

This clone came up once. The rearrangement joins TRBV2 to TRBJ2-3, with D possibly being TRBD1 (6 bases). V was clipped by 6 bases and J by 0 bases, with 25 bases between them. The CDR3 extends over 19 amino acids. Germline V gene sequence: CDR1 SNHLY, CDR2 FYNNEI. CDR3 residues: CASRSDYPRDKDSTDTQYF. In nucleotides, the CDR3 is TGTGCCAGCAGATCTGACTACCCCCGGGACAAAGATAGCACAGATACGCAGTATTTT. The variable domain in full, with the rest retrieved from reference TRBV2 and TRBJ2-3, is EPEVTQTPSHQVTQMGQEVILRCVPISNHLYFYWYRQILGQKVEFLVSFYNNEISEKSEIFDDQFSVERPDGSNFTLKIRSTKLEDSAMYFCASRSDYPRDKDSTDTQYFGPGTRLTVL.

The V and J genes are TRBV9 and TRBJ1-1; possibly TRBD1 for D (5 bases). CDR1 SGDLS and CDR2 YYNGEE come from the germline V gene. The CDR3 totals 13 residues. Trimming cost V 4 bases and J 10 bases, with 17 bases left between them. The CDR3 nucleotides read TGTGCCAGCAGCCCAACGTATGCGGGGGGAGCTTTCTTT. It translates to CASSPTYAGGAFF.

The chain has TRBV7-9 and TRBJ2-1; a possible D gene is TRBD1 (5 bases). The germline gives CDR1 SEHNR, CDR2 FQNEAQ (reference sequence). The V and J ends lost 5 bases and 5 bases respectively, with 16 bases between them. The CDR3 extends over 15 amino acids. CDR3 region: CASSPRVPRDNEQFF. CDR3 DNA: TGTGCCAGCAGCCCCAGGGTACCCCGGGACAATGAGCAGTTCTTC.

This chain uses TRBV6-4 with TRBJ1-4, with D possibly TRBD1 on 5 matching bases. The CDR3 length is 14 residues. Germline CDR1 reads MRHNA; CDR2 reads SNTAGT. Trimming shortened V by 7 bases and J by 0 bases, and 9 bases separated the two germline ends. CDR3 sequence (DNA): TGTGCCAGCACTGGGGCTGCAACTAATGAAAAACTGTTTTTT. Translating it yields CASTGAATNEKLFF.

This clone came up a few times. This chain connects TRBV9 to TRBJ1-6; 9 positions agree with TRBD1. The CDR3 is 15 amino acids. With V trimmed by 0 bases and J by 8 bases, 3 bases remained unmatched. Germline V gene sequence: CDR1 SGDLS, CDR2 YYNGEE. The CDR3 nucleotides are TGTGCCAGCAGCGTAGAACAGGGGGCTGATTCACCCCTCCACTTT. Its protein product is CASSVEQGADSPLHF.

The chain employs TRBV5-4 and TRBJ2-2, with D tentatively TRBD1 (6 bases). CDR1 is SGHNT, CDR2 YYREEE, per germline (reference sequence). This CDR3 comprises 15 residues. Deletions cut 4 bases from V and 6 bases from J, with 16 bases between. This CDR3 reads CASSGGQQVPGELFF. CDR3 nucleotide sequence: TGTGCCAGCAGCGGCGGACAGCAGGTTCCCGGGGAGCTGTTTTTT.

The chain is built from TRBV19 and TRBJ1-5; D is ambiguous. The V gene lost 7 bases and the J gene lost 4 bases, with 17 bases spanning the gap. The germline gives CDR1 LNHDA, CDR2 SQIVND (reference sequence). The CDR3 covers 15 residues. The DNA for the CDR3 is TGTGCCAGTATGGCGGGCGGAACACCTAATCAGCCCCAGCATTTT. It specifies CASMAGGTPNQPQHF.

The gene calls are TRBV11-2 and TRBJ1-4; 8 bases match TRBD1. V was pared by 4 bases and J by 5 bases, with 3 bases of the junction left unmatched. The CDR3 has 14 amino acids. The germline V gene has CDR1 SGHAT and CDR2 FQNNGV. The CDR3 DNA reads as TGTGCCAGCAGCTCGACAGGGGTGAATGAAAAACTGTTTTTT. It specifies CASSSTGVNEKLFF.

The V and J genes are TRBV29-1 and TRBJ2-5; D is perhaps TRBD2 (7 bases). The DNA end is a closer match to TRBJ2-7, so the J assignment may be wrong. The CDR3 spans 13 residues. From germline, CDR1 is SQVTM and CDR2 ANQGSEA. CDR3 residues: CSVEGGGFYEQYF. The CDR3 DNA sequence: TGCAGCGTTGAGGGCGGGGGCTTCTACGAGCAGTACTTC.

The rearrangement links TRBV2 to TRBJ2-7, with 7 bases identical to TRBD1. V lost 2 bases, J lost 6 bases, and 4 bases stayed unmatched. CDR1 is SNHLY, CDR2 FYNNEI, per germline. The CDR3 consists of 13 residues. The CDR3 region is CASSETGVSEQYF. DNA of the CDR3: TGTGCCAGCAGTGAAACAGGGGTGTCCGAGCAGTACTTC.

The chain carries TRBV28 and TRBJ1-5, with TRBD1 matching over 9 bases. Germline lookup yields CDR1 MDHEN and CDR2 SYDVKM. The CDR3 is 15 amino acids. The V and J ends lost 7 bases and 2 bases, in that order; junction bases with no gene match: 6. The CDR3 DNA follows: TGTGCCAGCAACGCACAGGGGGCTGGCAATCAGCCCCAGCATTTT. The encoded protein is CASNAQGAGNQPQHF. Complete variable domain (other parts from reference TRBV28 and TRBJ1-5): DVKVTQSSRYLVKRTGEKVFLECVQDMDHENMFWYRQDPGLGLRLIYFSYDVKMKEKGDIPEGYSVSREKKERFSLILESASTNQTSMYLCASNAQGAGNQPQHFGDGTRLSIL.

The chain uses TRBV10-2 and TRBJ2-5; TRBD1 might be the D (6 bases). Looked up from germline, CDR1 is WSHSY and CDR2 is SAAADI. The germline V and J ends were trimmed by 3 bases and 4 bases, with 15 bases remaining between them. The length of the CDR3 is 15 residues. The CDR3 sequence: CASSDKQGFRETQYF. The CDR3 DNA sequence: TGCGCCAGCAGTGATAAACAGGGCTTTCGAGAGACCCAGTACTTC.

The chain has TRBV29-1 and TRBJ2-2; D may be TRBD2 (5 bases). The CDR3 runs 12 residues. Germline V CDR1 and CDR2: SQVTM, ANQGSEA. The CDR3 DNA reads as TGCATCGGGATGAGGGTCTCCGGGGAGCTGTTTTTT. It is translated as CIGMRVSGELFF.

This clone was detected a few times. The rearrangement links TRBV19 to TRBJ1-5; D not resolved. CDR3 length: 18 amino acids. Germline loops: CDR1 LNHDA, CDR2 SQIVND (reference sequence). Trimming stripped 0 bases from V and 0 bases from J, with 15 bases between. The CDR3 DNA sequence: TGTGCCAGTAGTATAGAGCCGGGTTTGAGAAGTAGCAATCAGCCCCAGCATTTT. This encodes CASSIEPGLRSSNQPQHF.

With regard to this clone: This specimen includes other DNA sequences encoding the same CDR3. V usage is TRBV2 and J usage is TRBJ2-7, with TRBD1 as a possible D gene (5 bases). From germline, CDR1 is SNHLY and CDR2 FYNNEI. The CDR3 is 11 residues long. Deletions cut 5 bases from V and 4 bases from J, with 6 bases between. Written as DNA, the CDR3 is TGTGCCAGCAGTCAGGGTTACGAGCAGTACTTC. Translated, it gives CASSQGYEQYF.

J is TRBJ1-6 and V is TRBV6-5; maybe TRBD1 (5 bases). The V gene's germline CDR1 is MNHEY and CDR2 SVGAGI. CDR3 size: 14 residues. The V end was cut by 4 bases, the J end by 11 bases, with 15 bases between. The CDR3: CASSLEPGLAPLHF. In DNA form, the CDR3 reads TGTGCCAGCAGTTTAGAGCCAGGGTTAGCACCCCTCCACTTT.

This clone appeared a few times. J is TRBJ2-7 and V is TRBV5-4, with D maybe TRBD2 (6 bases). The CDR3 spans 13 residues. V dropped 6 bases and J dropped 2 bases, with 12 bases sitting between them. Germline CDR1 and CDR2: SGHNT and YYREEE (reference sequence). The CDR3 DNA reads TGTGCCAGCAAATCCGGGGGTGCCTACGAGCAGTACTTC. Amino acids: CASKSGGAYEQYF.

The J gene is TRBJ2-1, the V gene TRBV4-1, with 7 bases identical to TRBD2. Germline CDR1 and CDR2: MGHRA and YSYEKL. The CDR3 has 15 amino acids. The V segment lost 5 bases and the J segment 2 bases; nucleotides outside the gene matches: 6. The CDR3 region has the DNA TGCGCCAGCAGCATCACTAGCGCCGCCTACAATGAGCAGTTCTTC. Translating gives CASSITSAAYNEQFF.

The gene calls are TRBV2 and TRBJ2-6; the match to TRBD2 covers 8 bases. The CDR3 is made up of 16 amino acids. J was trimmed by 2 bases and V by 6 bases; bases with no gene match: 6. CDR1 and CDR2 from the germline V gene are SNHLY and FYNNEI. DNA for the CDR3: TGTGCCAGCAGCGAACGGGAGGGTACTGGGGCCAACGTCCTGACTTTC. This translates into CASSEREGTGANVLTF.

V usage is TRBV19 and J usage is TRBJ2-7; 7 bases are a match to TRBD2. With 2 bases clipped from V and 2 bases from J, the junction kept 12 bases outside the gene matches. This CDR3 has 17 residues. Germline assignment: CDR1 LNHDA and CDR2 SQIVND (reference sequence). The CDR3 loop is CASSIKPRPSGTYEQYF. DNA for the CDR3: TGTGCCAGTAGTATAAAACCCCGCCCTAGCGGAACCTACGAGCAGTACTTC. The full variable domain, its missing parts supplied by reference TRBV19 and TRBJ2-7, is DGGITQSPKYLFRKEGQNVTLSCEQNLNHDAMYWYRQDPGQGLRLIYYSQIVNDFQKGDIAEGYSVSREKKESFPLTVTSAQKNPTAFYLCASSIKPRPSGTYEQYFGPGTRLTVT.

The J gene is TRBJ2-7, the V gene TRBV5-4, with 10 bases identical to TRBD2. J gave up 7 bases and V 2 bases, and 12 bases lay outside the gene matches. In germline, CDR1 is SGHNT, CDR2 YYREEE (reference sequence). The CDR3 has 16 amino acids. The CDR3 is CASSFKLAGTPGEQYF. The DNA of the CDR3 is TGTGCCAGCAGCTTCAAACTAGCGGGGACCCCTGGGGAGCAGTACTTC.